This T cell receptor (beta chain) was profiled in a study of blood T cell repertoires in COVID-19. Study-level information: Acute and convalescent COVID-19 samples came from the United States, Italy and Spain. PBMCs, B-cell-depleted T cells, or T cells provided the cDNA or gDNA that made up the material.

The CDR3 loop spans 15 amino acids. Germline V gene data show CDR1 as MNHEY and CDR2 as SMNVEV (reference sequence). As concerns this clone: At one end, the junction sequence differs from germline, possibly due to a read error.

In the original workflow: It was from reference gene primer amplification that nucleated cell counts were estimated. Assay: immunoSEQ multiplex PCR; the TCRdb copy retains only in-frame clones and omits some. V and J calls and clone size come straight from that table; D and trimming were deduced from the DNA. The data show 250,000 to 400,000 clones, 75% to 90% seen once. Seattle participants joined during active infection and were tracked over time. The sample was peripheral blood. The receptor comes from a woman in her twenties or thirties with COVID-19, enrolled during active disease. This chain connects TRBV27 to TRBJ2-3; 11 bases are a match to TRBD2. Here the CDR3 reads CASSISSGRTDTQYF. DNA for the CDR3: TGTGCCAGCAGTATATCTAGCGGGAGGACAGATACGCAGTATTTT.